One sample yielded the 10 T cell receptor beta chains listed below, sequenced in a study of human T cells and chemical hapten exposure. Documented time point: patch test 1, 2 weeks after DPC sensitization. Treatment indicated: therapeutic diphenylcyclopropenone sensitization with weekly scalp DPC. TCRdb re-analysed the RACE reads in MiXCR, keeping a single row per CDR3 protein. Of 74,000 or so distinct CDR3 sequences in the sample, approximately 10% were seen once. The specimen was whole blood, collected in connection with sensitization to the hapten diphenylcyclopropenone (DPC). The receptors here all came from an older woman with alopecia areata. Some clones in this sample may be carry-over from other donors' samples.

In this sample, this clonotype turned up many times. The V call is TRBV6-2 or TRBV6-3, the J call TRBJ2-5; D might be TRBD1 (6 bases). The V and J ends lost 6 bases and 1 base respectively, with 15 bases between them. This CDR3 spans 15 amino acids. CDR1 MNHEY and CDR2 SVGEGT come from the germline V gene. CDR3 nucleotides: TGTGCCAGCAGCCCAATCCGGACAGTCCAAGAGACCCAGTACTTC. It encodes CASSPIRTVQETQYF.

This clonotype was seen at least ten times. The CDR3 DNA follows: TGTGCCAGCAGTCCAACGGGACAGGCGTCATACGAGCAGTACTTC. Protein sequence: CASSPTGQASYEQYF. The V gene is TRBV12-3 or TRBV12-4, the J gene TRBJ2-7; the match to TRBD1 covers 8 bases. The CDR3 covers 15 residues. V shed 5 bases, J shed 4 bases, and the junction held 10 bases outside the gene matches.

This clonotype was seen many times. A read error may produce the germline difference seen at one junction end. The chain joins TRBV7-2 to TRBJ1-4, with TRBD1 as a possible D gene (5 bases). The CDR3 runs 14 residues. CDR1 SGHTA and CDR2 FQGNSA come from the germline V gene. In DNA form, the CDR3 reads TGTGCCAGCAGCTTAGGAGGGGTGTATGAACAACTGTTTTTT. The encoded protein is CASSLGGVYEQLFF. Full variable domain (outside the CDR3, taken from reference TRBV7-2 and TRBJ1-4): GAGVSQSPSNKVTEKGKDVELRCDPISGHTALYWYRQSLGQGLEFLIYFQGNSAPDKSGLPSDRFSAERTGGSVSTLTIQRTQQEDSAVYLCASSLGGVYEQLFFGSGTQLSVL.

As for this clonotype: This may be a read error: a much more frequent sequence differs by one nucleotide. This sequence joins TRBV20-1 and TRBJ2-3, with a possible D match to TRBD2 (6 bases). The CDR3 contains 14 residues. Between the trimmed V and J ends, which lost 6 bases and 1 base, there was a span of 14 bases. The germline gives CDR1 DFQATT, CDR2 SNEGSKA (reference sequence). The CDR3, as DNA: TGCAGTGCCCCAGGGTGGGGGGGCACAGATACGCAGTATTTT. It is translated as CSAPGWGGTDTQYF.

Only a few counts were recorded for this clonotype. This chain links TRBV18 with TRBJ2-7; D ambiguous. The V end was cut by 6 bases, the J end by 2 bases, with 14 bases between. Germline CDR1 reads KGHSH; CDR2 reads LQKENI. The CDR3 runs 14 residues. CDR3 bases: TGTGCCAGCTCTCCAACGGACGGTCCCTACGAGCAGTACTTC. Translating it yields CASSPTDGPYEQYF. Combining the CDR3 with reference TRBV18 and TRBJ2-7 gives the whole variable domain NAGVMQNPRHLVRRRGQEARLRCSPMKGHSHVYWYRQLPEEGLKFMVYLQKENIIDESGMPKERFSAEFPKEGPSILRIQQVVRGDSAAYFCASSPTDGPYEQYFGPGTRLTVT.

This clonotype has more than one count but fewer than ten. This chain joins TRBV5-4 and TRBJ2-5; no clear D. In germline, CDR1 is SGHNT, CDR2 YYREEE (reference sequence). Trimming took 1 base from V and 5 from J, leaving 9 bases between them. CDR3 length equals 13 residues. The CDR3 bases are TGTGCCAGCAGCTTGAACCTGGGGGAGACCCAGTACTTC. Its translation: CASSLNLGETQYF.

This chain links TRBV12-3 or TRBV12-4 with TRBJ2-7; 8 bases align to TRBD2. With 6 bases clipped from V and 2 bases from J, the junction kept 6 bases outside the gene matches. The CDR3 spans 14 residues. The CDR3 DNA is TGTGCCAGCAGCCCAGCGGGGGCCCCCTACGAGCAGTACTTC. It encodes CASSPAGAPYEQYF.

This clonotype has a handful of counts. This chain connects TRBV21-1 to TRBJ1-6; no DNA check was done on the table's D call, TRBD1. TRBV21-1 is annotated as a pseudogene. The CDR3 has 18 residues. The CDR3 is CASSKVDRGRVNNSPLHF. The CDR3, as DNA: TGTGCCAGCAGCAAAGTTGACAGGGGGCGGGTTAATAATTCACCCCTCCACTTT.

There are many counts of this clonotype. The V and J genes are TRBV10-2 and TRBJ2-5, with D unresolved. Germline values: CDR1 WSHSY, CDR2 SAAADI. The CDR3 is made up of 13 amino acids. Trimming cost V 3 bases and J 0 bases, with 5 bases left between them. CDR3 residues: CASSDGYQETQYF. The CDR3 DNA follows: TGCGCCAGCAGTGACGGTTACCAAGAGACCCAGTACTTC.

The V and J genes are TRBV28 and TRBJ2-3; D ambiguous. Germline loops: CDR1 MDHEN, CDR2 SYDVKM. Trimming left V 5 bases short and J 1 base short, with 13 bases between. There are 15 residues in the CDR3. As DNA, the CDR3 is TGTGCCAGCAGTACCAAGTTTGTCGGCACAGATACGCAGTATTTT. Translated: CASSTKFVGTDTQYF.